This T cell receptor (beta chain) emerged from a study of T cell responses to AZD1222 COVID-19 vaccine. Study overall: Second-dose schedules of about 4 or about 12 weeks were combined. Whole-study findings and limits: Spike-specific TCR depth and breadth grew after two AZD1222 doses. Only after the peak T cell response were repertoires sampled. In a largely white British group with more females than males, clonal diversity was possibly underestimated.

A note on this clone: Antigen: not known.

Generated by immunoSEQ multiplex PCR, the TCRdb table keeps only in-frame clones and is missing some. The data hold fewer than 250,000 clones, with around 92% observed a single time. Germline V CDR1 and CDR2: SGHVS, FNYEAQ. The CDR3 is 16 amino acids. With V trimmed by 2 bases and J by 6 bases, 10 bases remained unmatched. Sequenced here: peripheral blood, sampled on day 0 of AZD1222 vaccination. The gene calls are TRBV7-6 and TRBJ2-3, with TRBD2 identical over 8 bases. This receptor was identified in an adult in good health. CDR3 sequence: CASSLPAGGPGDTQYF. The CDR3 DNA is TGTGCCAGCAGCTTACCGGCGGGGGGCCCAGGGGATACGCAGTATTTT.